The 4 T cell receptor beta chains given below trace back to one sample, sequenced in a study of shared clonotypes between healthy human individuals. The assay was immunoSEQ multiplex PCR, and TCRdb's table has in-frame clones only and misses some. The repertoire holds 740,000 or so clones, with about 80% as singletons. The sample comprised memory CD4+ T cells sorted from blood. Subset meaning: CD45RA-negative fraction. The receptors shown here come from a woman between 25 and 40 years old in good health.

V is TRBV15 and J is TRBJ2-7; D unresolved. CDR3 length equals 13 residues. Trimming left V 0 bases short and J 4 bases short, with 7 bases between. Germline V gives CDR1 LNHNV, CDR2 YYDKDF (reference sequence). CDR3 in DNA: TGTGCCACCAGCAGAGAAACGGGTTACGAGCAGTACTTC. Its protein product is CATSRETGYEQYF.

The rearrangement uses TRBV27 and TRBJ2-7; TRBD2 matches 8 bases. The CDR3 is 14 residues long. Per germline, CDR1 MNHEY and CDR2 SMNVEV (reference sequence). J was trimmed by 7 bases and V by 4 bases; bases with no gene match: 9. In DNA form, the CDR3 reads TGTGCCAGCAGTTGGGGAGGGCCGGGAGGGGAGCAGTACTTC. This codes for CASSWGGPGGEQYF.

The CDR3, as DNA: TGCAGCGTTGGGGGGGTGAGGAGAGGCACAGGCCAAAAAACCAGGCGGAACTATGGCTACACCTTC. Protein product: CSVGGVRRGTGQKTRRNYGYTF. The chain employs TRBV29-1 and TRBJ1-2, with D tentatively TRBD1 (5 bases). V lost 4 bases and J lost 2, with 38 bases in between. This CDR3 comprises 22 residues. Germline V gene sequence: CDR1 SQVTM, CDR2 ANQGSEA.

V is TRBV28 and J is TRBJ1-5; weak D call: TRBD1 (5 bases). V was cut by 1 base and J by 0 bases, with 16 bases left in between. The length of the CDR3 is 18 residues. Germline CDR1 MDHEN, CDR2 SYDVKM. DNA of the CDR3: TGTGCCAGCAGTTTATCACGGAGTTCCAGGGCTAGCAATCAGCCCCAGCATTTT. This encodes CASSLSRSSRASNQPQHF.